Below, 5 T cell receptor beta chains from the same sample are listed, as sequenced in a study of T cells in Graves' hyperthyroidism and ophthalmopathy. Amplified TCR beta CDR3 regions derived from RNA transcripts. Initially, a first-round RT-PCR of the TCR CDR3 employed the HTBI primer set. From the multiplex PCR reads, TCRdb called clonotypes with MiXCR, one entry per CDR3 protein. This sample has approximately 380,000 distinct CDR3 sequences, with about 18% found just once. The specimen sequenced was blood. These TCRs come from a woman younger than 30 with Graves' hyperthyroidism.

The V gene is TRBV6-2 or TRBV6-3, the J gene TRBJ2-7; TRBD1 agrees at 7 bases. The CDR3 totals 17 residues. Germline values: CDR1 MNHEY, CDR2 SVGEGT. J lost 6 bases, V lost 4 bases, and 18 bases had no gene match. In DNA form, the CDR3 reads TGTGCCAGCAGTTCCGAACTACCGGGACAGAGGGACCTCGAGCAGTACTTC. Its translation: CASSSELPGQRDLEQYF.

This clonotype was detected only a few times. The chain uses TRBV12-3 or TRBV12-4 and TRBJ2-7; D might be TRBD1 (6 bases). The V end was cut by 3 bases, the J end by 5 bases, with 11 bases between. CDR3 size: 13 residues. The CDR3 coding sequence is TGTGCCAGCAGTTTTGCAGGGGCCCACGAGCAGTACTTC. Translating gives CASSFAGAHEQYF.

Ten or more counts support this clonotype. The chain carries TRBV2 and TRBJ1-2; D is perhaps TRBD1 (5 bases). Germline V gene lookup returns CDR1 SNHLY and CDR2 FYNNEI. V lost 11 bases and J 6 bases, leaving 13 bases between the germline ends. This CDR3 spans 11 amino acids. CDR3 amino acids: CAGWGVDGYTF. The CDR3 DNA reads TGTGCCGGGTGGGGGGTAGATGGCTACACCTTC.

V gene TRBV24-1 combines with J gene TRBJ2-2; 8 nucleotides line up with TRBD1. Germline V gene sequence: CDR1 KGHDR, CDR2 SFDVKD. V shed 4 bases, J shed 2 bases, and the junction held 8 bases outside the gene matches. This CDR3 is 17 amino acids long. The CDR3 is CATSDPRQGLNTGELFF. In DNA form, the CDR3 reads TGTGCCACCAGTGACCCCCGACAGGGGTTAAACACCGGGGAGCTGTTTTTT.

The genes are TRBV7-3 and TRBJ2-5, with D tentatively TRBD2 (5 bases). The CDR3 loop spans 15 amino acids. Germline CDR1 is SGHTA and CDR2 is FQGTGA. The germline V and J ends were trimmed by 0 bases and 1 base, with 9 bases remaining between them. In DNA, the CDR3 is TGTGCCAGCAGCTTAACGATGGCGGGCCAAGAGACCCAGTACTTC. This codes for CASSLTMAGQETQYF. Complete variable domain (other parts from reference TRBV7-3 and TRBJ2-5): GAGVSQTPSNKVTEKGKYVELRCDPISGHTALYWYRQSLGQGPEFLIYFQGTGAADDSGLPNDRFFAVRPEGSVSTLKIQRTERGDSAVYLCASSLTMAGQETQYFGPGTRLLVL.